This entry is about one T cell receptor (beta chain). The antigen this receptor binds is unknown. At one end, the junction sequence differs from germline, possibly due to a read error. The library was made by RT-PCR. Sequencing was performed on a NextSeq 550. TCRdb trimmed the raw reads at Q25, called clones with MiXCR and kept productive beta chains. Rows are combined by CDR3 protein, so each entry shows the most common genes and DNA. The sample table lists about 200,000 distinct CDR3 sequences, about 40% of them with a count of one. Of the sample, about 33% is held by the ten largest clones. The sample is drawn from a study of patients and donors after allogeneic stem cell transplantation (dated by TCRdb to 2018 to 2020). Specimen: blood, either unsorted or a sorted T cell fraction (not recorded which). The TCR was taken from a human donor who was either an allogeneic HSCT recipient or a stem cell or donor lymphocyte infusion donor (not recorded which). It is not recorded whose cells these are; they may come from a transplant donor.

This receptor carries the CDR3 CASSAAGTGLFIAF. The bases are TGTGCCAGCAGCGCGGCCGGGACAGGCCTTTTTATCGCCTTC. The V gene is TRBV9 and the J gene is TRBJ1-2; TRBD1 aligns with 8 central bases. The germline V gene gives CDR1 as SGDLS and CDR2 as YYNGEE. Spanning cysteine to phenylalanine, the CDR3 consists of 14 amino acids. CDR3 DNA is the only sequence kept; it has 42 bases, read in frame from the first base.